This TCR beta chain derives from a study of cytomegalovirus exposure and HLA in healthy donors (dated by TCRdb to about 2017). General notes on the study: An earlier analysis of a few hundred of the donors reported approximately 260 Gb of sequence data and 95 million to 130 million unique TCR beta sequences obtained from about 200 million T cells. A later analysis re-examined previously published TCR beta repertoires from hundreds of donors and added high-resolution HLA genotyping to investigate patterns of TCR occurrence. Donor age, sex, ethnicity and CMV serostatus were collected together with the repertoire data. Among 398 genotyped donors of the cohort, an average of about 240,000 unique TCR beta nucleotide sequences were sequenced per donor, 15% to 20% of them non-productive. A later genetic analysis used genome-wide SNP genotypes for about 55% of the 666 donors, treating that subset as a discovery cohort. Rather than drawing on any new phenotypic data, the later analysis identified candidate immune exposures from TCR beta sequences and the way those sequences occurred across donors. Typing coverage differed by locus: A, B, C, DRB1 and DQB1 were typed in roughly 629-640 donors, DQA1 in roughly 500, DPA1 in some 600, and DPB1 in just under 480. Every discovery cohort repertoire had been produced on one sequencing platform. An early release covering just under 650 HLA-typed donors comprised approximately 290 gigabases of sequencing data and approximately 80 million unique TCR sequences. To predict cytomegalovirus infection status, the study brought together high-throughput TCR immunosequencing, statistical association of individual TCRs with disease status, and machine learning. Class I and class II HLA loci were covered by the typing at four-digit resolution. The genetic ancestry cluster associated with self-reported Caucasian donors included about four fifths of the approximately 400 genotyped donors. An earlier analysis of 500 to 650 of the donors applied high-throughput TCR beta sequencing to assess whether each TCR beta V gene segment acted as functional or pseudogenic. The study aimed to test whether signatures of past pathogen exposure could be identified by cataloging public T cell receptors. Besides the first cohort of about 730 subjects, a separate validation cohort made up of 95 to 150 different subjects was used. The study profiled the T cell repertoires of 500 to 800 subjects by immunosequencing and related them to cytomegalovirus serostatus. Roughly 5 DR-DQ haplotypes were handled as single units for association and clustering, since linkage in the cohort was strong.

The library relied on the immunoSEQ multiplex PCR assay. For the multiplex PCR, a mixture combining 60 forward primers for TCR Vbeta segments and 13 reverse primers for TCR Jbeta segments was used. Amplification of the CDR3 region of rearranged TCR beta genes was performed with a multiplex PCR assay on genomic DNA. The amplified TCR beta libraries were sequenced on the Illumina HiSeq System as 87-base-pair reads. The paper's processing steps were these. A later analysis counted tens of millions of unique TCR beta chains across the 600 to 850 repertoires, and about 10 million of these chains were shared by at least two donors. A nearest-neighbor algorithm error-corrected the raw reads and collapsed the reads into unique sequences, merging closely related sequences to remove PCR and sequencing errors. V, D and J gene segments were assigned by aligning CDR3 sequences to IMGT reference sequences. For a sequence to be retained, at least a six-nucleotide match to both a V gene segment and a J gene segment was required. Rearrangements were called productive when the CDR3 lacked stop codons and stayed in frame with V and J; all others were non-productive. CDR3 was defined by IMGT convention, running from the second conserved V-encoded cysteine to the conserved J-encoded phenylalanine. The earlier analysis of 500 to 600 of the donors excluded sequences that lacked an unambiguous match to a single V gene segment. An earlier analysis of several hundred of the donors called V segments functional above 56.7% productive rearrangements and segregating when the between-donor standard deviation exceeded 5%. A statistical classification framework was built to diagnose cytomegalovirus status from the catalog of TCR beta chain sequences. In a later analysis, V and J genes were assigned by comparing TCR nucleotide sequences against IMGT/GENE-DB human TR gene sequences. Using the TCRdist pipeline, a later analysis assigned CDR3 sequences along with most-parsimonious VDJ recombination scenarios. A later analysis defined each TCR beta chain by its CDR3 amino acid sequence plus V-gene family, and excluded reads lacking a unique V-gene family. As a way to deal with suspected cross-contamination and a sequencing artifact, a later analysis dropped 450 to 600 nucleotide sequences that were highly shared and had low generation probability. For each public chain, a later analysis derived a clonal expansion index from normalized ranks of inferred template counts within each repertoire. Generation probabilities in a later analysis came from a VDJ recombination model fitted to out-of-frame rearrangements, and those results were checked against IGoR. In a later analysis, hypergeometric tests were used to score TCR-TCR, TCR-HLA and TCR-CMV co-occurrence, with a repertoire-size bias correction applied to TCR pairs. To estimate false discovery rates, a later analysis permuted the HLA or CMV assignments 20 times. In a later analysis, co-occurring TCRs were grouped using DBSCAN, and TCRdist sequence similarity was added for clustering within HLA-allele-positive subsets. Co-occurrence clustering excluded repertoires with fewer than 30,000 or more than 120,000 public chains, plus five with anomalous nucleotide sharing. TCRdb's version of the immuneACCESS table is confined to in-frame rearrangements and falls short of the full clone set. An unresolved V gene accounts for under half of the shortfall where checked; the remainder is of unknown origin. Clone size and V and J calls were adopted from that table, with D and trimming inferred from the DNA. For this sample there are 100,000 to 150,000 clones; 80% appear just once. Of the sample, about 4% is held by the ten largest clones.

The CDR3 has 14 amino acids, counting the end cysteine and phenylalanine. The sequence is cut down to CDR3 DNA, 42 bases in frame from base 1. The germline V gene supplies CDR1 LGHNA and CDR2 YSLEER. The junction carries 13 bases between V and J, which are trimmed by 0 bases and 8 bases respectively. The investigation overall reported the following: In vitro tests confirmed that a few of the cytomegalovirus-associated TCR beta chains recognize cytomegalovirus antigens. Approximately 18 rarely observed V segments, including chromosome 9 orphons, were excluded from the earlier analysis of some 590 of the donors because counts were too low. In a later analysis, HLA-associated TCR beta chains showed more clonal expansion and lower generation probabilities than non-associated chains that were equally common. Because HLA typing was missing for some donors at each locus, association tests included only the typed subset. While some public TCRs were present in many individuals, most TCR sequences turned up only very rarely across donors. At a false discovery rate of 0.05, a later analysis linked fewer than 20,000 TCR beta sequences to specific HLA alleles. Cytomegalovirus status was reported to be diagnosed by the classifier with high specificity and sensitivity in both the original and validation cohorts. Broadly in line with IMGT annotations, most TCR beta V segments showed up in productive rearrangements about 87% or about 30% of the time in an earlier analysis of several hundred of the donors. A cluster of highly shared sequence variants was judged likely to be a technical artifact of the sequencing pipeline. In a later analysis, most CMV-associated TCR beta chains were found to appear HLA-restricted, with HLA associations seemingly driven largely by CMV exposure. The study gave a list of over 150 TCR beta chains associated with cytomegalovirus. The 87-base-pair reads could not distinguish some IMGT-functional V segments, including TRBV6-2 and TRBV6-3, so those segments were excluded. Strong co-occurrence of HLA alleles, especially DR and DQ, made assigning TCR associations to individual alleles difficult. For the cohort, immune exposure information was limited to CMV serostatus. In a later analysis, the rate of TCR association differed among HLA loci, with DRB1 alleles having the most associated TCRs and HLA-C alleles having the fewest. A further reported finding was that TCR beta sequences accurately predicted the HLA-A and HLA-B alleles for most subjects in the first cohort. A later genetic analysis associated a missense DCLRE1C variant with V-gene and J-gene trimming of TCR beta chains, and an independent cohort replicated the association. According to a later analysis, parvovirus B19, influenza, CMV and Epstein-Barr virus appeared linked to several top co-occurrence clusters. In this cohort, only TCR beta chains were sequenced, and detectable features were limited by the absence of alpha or paired-chain data. The authors suggested that the approach could potentially be generalized to other disease states and immunological phenotypes. Correlated functional status among segregating V segments might reflect linkage disequilibrium, but an unknown experimental factor could not be ruled out. Roughly uniform sequencing depth across donors was assumed in presence/absence analyses, although this assumption may not hold. According to a later genetic analysis, donors in an Asian-associated ancestry cluster had fewer N-insertions in productive TCRs than the roughly 670-donor mean.

A note on this clone: The specificity of this receptor is unknown. Per-base qualities were not stored, and no clone one base away is much larger.

In total, 500 to 700 healthy bone marrow donors made up the cohort. At the time of sampling, every cohort member was nominally healthy, though immune exposures that went unrecorded were likely present. The donor tested CMV seronegative and was one of the 352 seronegative cohort members. A peripheral blood sample was provided by each donor, and peripheral blood mononuclear cells were used for TCR beta sequencing. The Qiagen DNeasy Blood Extraction Kit was used to extract genomic DNA from the blood cell samples. Rearrangement joined TRBV4-3 to TRBJ1-2, with the D gene not clear enough to name. This TCR was recovered from a woman in her 40s in good health and CMV-seronegative. The material sequenced was PBMCs. The CDR3 region has the sequence CASSQDTEVRGYTF. Read as DNA, the sequence is TGCGCCAGCAGCCAAGATACGGAAGTGAGGGGCTACACCTTC.